A selection of T cell receptor beta chains follows, all from one sample in a study of blood T cell repertoires in COVID-19. Profiling relied on immunoSEQ multiplex PCR, and the TCRdb table lists in-frame clones only, not all of them. The sample gives roughly 250,000 clones, more than 75% of which show up once; over 7.5% is in the top ten. The sequencing input was peripheral blood. These receptors came from a man in his forties who had recovered from COVID-19. CDR3s include the opening cysteine and the closing phenylalanine or tryptophan. D genes are given only for firm matches. Clone sizes are given selectively: once, few, many, or a class where the clone is expanded.

>TRBD1|TRBJ1-1|-|TRBV19
TGTGCCAGTAGTACCCGACAGGGTATAGGCACTGAAGCTTTCTTT
CASSTRQGIGTEAFF
>TRBD1|TRBJ2-7|-|TRBV30
TGTGCCTGGGCAGGGGGCGCGTACGAGCAGTACTTC
CAWAGGAYEQYF
>-|TRBJ1-6|-|TRBV28
TGTGCCAGCAGGGTGCAAGGACAGTATAATTCACCCCTCCACTTT
CASRVQGQYNSPLHF
>TRBD2|TRBJ2-3|-|TRBV7-3
TGTGCCAGCAGCCTCCAAGGCGGGAGGGGCACAGATACGCAGTATTTT
CASSLQGGRGTDTQYF
>TRBD1|TRBJ2-7|-|TRBV30
TGTGCCTGGAGGACAGGGTCCTACGAGCAGTACTTC
CAWRTGSYEQYF
>-|TRBJ2-7|-|TRBV6-6
TGTGCCAGCAGTCACGACGGGAACGACGAGCAGTACTTC
CASSHDGNDEQYF
>TRBD2|TRBJ2-7|-|TRBV7-2
TGTGCCAGCAGTAAAGTCCAGCGGGGCCCCTACGAGCAGTACTTC
CASSKVQRGPYEQYF
>-|TRBJ2-1|-|TRBV19
TGTGCCAGTAGTGCAAACTTCTATGAGCAGTTCTTC
CASSANFYEQFF
>TRBD2|TRBJ2-2|once|TRBV6-5
TGTGCCAGCATAGCGGGAGGTACCGGGGAGCTGTTTTTT
CASIAGGTGELFF
>TRBD2|TRBJ2-3|-|TRBV7-8
TGTGCCAGCAGCTCGAAACATTCTAGCGGGAGGGTTGATACGCAGTATTTT
CASSSKHSSGRVDTQYF
>TRBD2|TRBJ2-1|-|TRBV7-6
TGTGCCAGCAGCGAGGGACTAGCATGGGACAATGAGCAGTTCTTC
CASSEGLAWDNEQFF
>-|TRBJ2-3|-|TRBV2
TGTGCCAGCAGTGAAGCTTCGAGGAGCACAGATACGCAGTATTTT
CASSEASRSTDTQYF
>-|TRBJ1-5|-|TRBV7-8
TGTGCCAGCAGTAGACAGGAATATTATAGCAATCAGCCCCAGCATTTT
CASSRQEYYSNQPQHF
>-|TRBJ2-7|-|TRBV2
TGTGCCAGCAGTGTGACTACCTACGAGCAGTACTTC
CASSVTTYEQYF
>-|TRBJ2-7|-|TRBV18
TGTGCCAGCTCACCGGGCCGGGGGAGCTCCTACGAGCAGTACTTC
CASSPGRGSSYEQYF
>-|TRBJ2-2|-|TRBV7-8
TGTGCCAGCAGCTTCCGATCTGGGGGGAGAGCTTCGAACACCGGGGAGCTGTTTTTT
CASSFRSGGRASNTGELFF
>-|TRBJ1-3|-|TRBV2
TGTGCCAGCACTTCGGCAAGCGCCTCTGGAAACACCATATATTTT
CASTSASASGNTIYF
>-|TRBJ2-5|-|TRBV7-8
TGTGCCAGCAGCCGGACAATCGGAGAGACCCAGTACTTC
CASSRTIGETQYF
>TRBD1|TRBJ2-7|-|TRBV2
TGTGCCAGCGGGGACAGTTACGAGCAGTACTTC
CASGDSYEQYF
>-|TRBJ1-2|few|TRBV5-6
TGTGCCAGCAGCTGGACGCGGACTGTACAGTACACCTTC
CASSWTRTVQYTF
>-|TRBJ1-4|-|TRBV21-1
TGTGCCAGCAGCAAAGGAGGGGGACAGGGCGGAAGAGAAAAACTGTTTTTT
CASSKGGGQGGREKLFF
>-|TRBJ1-1|-|TRBV10-3
TGTGCCATCAGTGATTGGAGGCTGAACACTGAAGCTTTCTTT
CAISDWRLNTEAFF
>-|TRBJ2-2|-|TRBV7-2
TGTGCCAGCAGCTTAGGGGCCACCGGGGAGCTGTTTTTT
CASSLGATGELFF
>TRBD1|TRBJ2-5|-|TRBV2
TGTGCCAGCAGTGGTCCGGACAGGGCCCGTCAGGATACCCAGTACTTC
CASSGPDRARQDTQYF
>-|TRBJ2-7|-|TRBV14
TGTGCCAGCAGCCAAGAATCAGGGCTTTGGTCCTACGAGCAGTACTTC
CASSQESGLWSYEQYF
>TRBD1|TRBJ1-1|-|TRBV7-2
TGTGCCAGCAGCTTAGATCTCAGGGGGTACACTGAAGCTTTCTTT
CASSLDLRGYTEAFF
>-|TRBJ1-6|-|TRBV9
TGTGCCAGCAGCGGGAGGGGTTCCGATAATTCACCCCTCCACTTT
CASSGRGSDNSPLHF
>TRBD2|TRBJ2-3|-|TRBV4-1
TGCGCCAGCAGCCAAGTTGGTTCCGCGGCGGGAGGGTTGGATACGCAGTATTTT
CASSQVGSAAGGLDTQYF
>-|TRBJ2-5|-|TRBV4-1
TGCGCCAGCAGCCAAGAACAAGGACATCCAAGAGGGACCCAGTACTTC
CASSQEQGHPRGTQYF
>-|TRBJ2-3|-|TRBV7-2
TGTGCCAGCAGCAGACTCGTAGCCAAAGAGGGCACAGATACGCAGTATTTT
CASSRLVAKEGTDTQYF
>TRBD1|TRBJ1-2|-|TRBV5-4
TGTGCCAGCAGCCCCCGGGGACAGCACTATGGCTACACCTTC
CASSPRGQHYGYTF
>-|TRBJ2-1|-|TRBV20-1
TGCAGTGCCTCTGCAGGGGAGTTCTTC
CSASAGEFF
>-|TRBJ1-6|-|TRBV14
TGTGCCAGCAGCCGTTGGCAGGGTGATTCACCCCTCCACTTT
CASSRWQGDSPLHF
>TRBD1|TRBJ2-2|-|TRBV5-5
TGTGCCAGCAGTTTACAGGGGGCGAACACCGGGGAGCTGTTTTTT
CASSLQGANTGELFF
>TRBD2|TRBJ2-3|-|TRBV7-2
TGTGCCAGCAGCCCGACTCCTTCTAGCGGGGCGCCAGATACGCAGTATTTT
CASSPTPSSGAPDTQYF
>TRBD2|TRBJ2-5|once|TRBV11-2
TGTGCCAGCAGCTTAACTAGCGGGGGGATCCGTGAGACCCAGTACTTC
CASSLTSGGIRETQYF
>-|TRBJ2-3|-|TRBV29-1
TGCAGCGTCGGGACTCCTTCTCGAACAGATACGCAGTATTTT
CSVGTPSRTDTQYF
>-|TRBJ2-7|many|TRBV27
TGTGCCAGCAGTTTATTAGGCCTAGGCGGGGCGACGACTTACGAGCAGTACTTC
CASSLLGLGGATTYEQYF
>TRBD1|TRBJ1-2|-|TRBV5-5
TGTGCCAGCAGCCGATTATCGACAGGGATTCAGTATGGCTACACCTTC
CASSRLSTGIQYGYTF
>TRBD2|TRBJ2-5|-|TRBV9
TGTGCCAGCAGCGAACGACTAGCGGGTGCGCAAGAGACCCAGTACTTC
CASSERLAGAQETQYF
>TRBD2|TRBJ2-3|-|TRBV9
TGTGCCAGCAGTGCAAGCGGGGGGGCCCCAGATACGCAGTATTTT
CASSASGGAPDTQYF
>-|TRBJ1-5|-|TRBV20-1
TGCAGTGCAGGGATACAGGAGCATTTT
CSAGIQEHF
>-|TRBJ1-6|once|TRBV6-6
TGTGCCAGCACACCCCCGGGTGGGAATTCACCCCTCCACTTT
CASTPPGGNSPLHF
>-|TRBJ1-6|-|TRBV2
TGTGCCAGCAGCGTGACAGACATTAATTCACCCCTCCACTTT
CASSVTDINSPLHF
>-|TRBJ1-5|-|TRBV19
TGTGCCAGTACGGCCAGAACAGCAAGGCAGCCCCAGCATTTT
CASTARTARQPQHF
>-|TRBJ2-1|-|TRBV4-1
TGCGCCAGCAGCCAAGATCGGACATACAATGAGCAGTTCTTC
CASSQDRTYNEQFF
>-|TRBJ1-6|-|TRBV7-2
TGTGCCAGCAGCCCCCGAACGAGCATGAATTCACCCCTCCACTTT
CASSPRTSMNSPLHF
>TRBD1|TRBJ1-5|few|TRBV2
TGTGCCAGCAGTGAAGGGGGGACAGGCAGTCAGCCCCAGCATTTT
CASSEGGTGSQPQHF
>-|TRBJ2-7|-|TRBV6-6
TGTGCCAGCAGACCAGGACTGGATCTCCACGAGCAGTACTTC
CASRPGLDLHEQYF
>TRBD2|TRBJ2-1|-|TRBV5-1
TGCGCCAGCAGCCAAGAGGTACTAGCGGTGTACAATGAGCAGTTCTTC
CASSQEVLAVYNEQFF
>-|TRBJ1-6|once|TRBV7-8
TGTGCCAGCAGCCCCATCCGGAGATCACCCCTCCACTTT
CASSPIRRSPLHF
>-|TRBJ1-2|few|TRBV19
TGTGCCAGTAGTATTTATGGGCAGGGCGGCGGCTACACCTTC
CASSIYGQGGGYTF
>TRBD2|TRBJ2-1|-|TRBV5-1
TGCGCCAGCAGCTCGTCGCGGGGGGGCGGGTACAATGAGCAGTTCTTC
CASSSSRGGGYNEQFF
>TRBD2|TRBJ2-7|-|TRBV28
TGTGCCAGCAGTTCCCTAGCGGGGGGTCCCGACTACGAGCAGTACTTC
CASSSLAGGPDYEQYF